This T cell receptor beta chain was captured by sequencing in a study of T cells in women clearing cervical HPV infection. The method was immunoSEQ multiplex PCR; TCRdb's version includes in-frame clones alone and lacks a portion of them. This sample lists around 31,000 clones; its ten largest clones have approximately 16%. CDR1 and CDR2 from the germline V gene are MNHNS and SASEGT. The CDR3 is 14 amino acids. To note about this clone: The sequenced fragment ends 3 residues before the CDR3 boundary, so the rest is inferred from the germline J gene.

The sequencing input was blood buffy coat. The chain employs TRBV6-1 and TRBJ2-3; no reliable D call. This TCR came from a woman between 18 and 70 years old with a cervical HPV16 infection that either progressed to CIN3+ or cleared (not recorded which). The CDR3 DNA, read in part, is TGTGCCAGCAGTGAACCACAGCTAAATCAGCCG. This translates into CASSEPQLNQP. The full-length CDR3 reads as CASSEPQLNQPQYF.